This T cell receptor (beta chain) was identified during a study of blood T cell repertoires in COVID-19. Study context: Acute-phase and convalescent COVID-19 samples originated in the United States, Italy and Spain. Sample material is recorded as cDNA or gDNA derived from T cells, B-cell-depleted T cells, or PBMCs.

Original processing methods: Amplified reference gene primers provided the basis for estimating nucleated cell counts. Here immunoSEQ multiplex PCR was the method, and the copy in TCRdb shows in-frame clones only, minus some. The DNA gave D and trimming, while V, J and clone size come from that table. The sample lists fewer than 450,000 clones, more than 70% seen once, with roughly 12% in the top ten. V lost 6 bases and J 13 bases, leaving 21 bases between the germline ends. Germline CDR1 reads MNHEY; CDR2 reads SVGAGI. The CDR3 loop spans 13 amino acids. While infection was still active, Seattle patients were enrolled and then followed longitudinally.

Specimen: peripheral blood. The clonotype comes from a woman aged 45-65 years with COVID-19, enrolled during active disease. The chain couples TRBV6-5 to TRBJ1-1; D might be TRBD1 (5 bases). CDR3 sequence reads: CASSILSGSPDFF. The CDR3 DNA follows: TGTGCCAGCAGCATCCTTTCAGGGTCCCCAGATTTCTTT.